The clone carrying this TCR beta chain was picked up a small number of times. Antigen: not known. Sequence data for DNA of cultured CD4+ T cells were generated by the Oncomine TCR Beta short-read assay. TCRdb re-called the PCR reads through MiXCR, storing one row per CDR3 protein. The sample comprises over 2,500 distinct CDR3 sequences, 24% of which are singletons, and around half rests with the top ten. This entry belongs to a study of vaccination and CD4 T cells after COVID-19. About the research overall: Cultures designated as controls were supplied with a CEFX pool, an HIV-1 Nef pool, or no peptide. Study outcomes and limitations: The median proportion of reactive clones detected only post-vaccination in convalescent patients was roughly 90%.

As for treatment: roughly ten-day PBMC culture with coronavirus spike peptide pools or control peptides (ViraFEST assay). ViraFEST used peptide pools to expand antigen-specific T cells and subsequently sequenced their TCRs. The V and J ends lost 6 bases and 6 bases, in that order; junction bases with no gene match: 4. CDR1 and CDR2 from the germline V gene are LNHDA and SQIVND (reference sequence). The CDR3 is made up of 12 amino acids. The receptor was derived from a human donor who had recovered from COVID-19. V is TRBV19 and J is TRBJ1-2, with 7 bases aligning to TRBD1. The material sequenced was CD4+ T cells from blood, cultured in vitro, taken after SARS-CoV-2 vaccination. CDR3 nucleotides: TGTGCCAGTAGCGGACAGGCAAATGGCTACACCTTC. As protein: CASSGQANGYTF.